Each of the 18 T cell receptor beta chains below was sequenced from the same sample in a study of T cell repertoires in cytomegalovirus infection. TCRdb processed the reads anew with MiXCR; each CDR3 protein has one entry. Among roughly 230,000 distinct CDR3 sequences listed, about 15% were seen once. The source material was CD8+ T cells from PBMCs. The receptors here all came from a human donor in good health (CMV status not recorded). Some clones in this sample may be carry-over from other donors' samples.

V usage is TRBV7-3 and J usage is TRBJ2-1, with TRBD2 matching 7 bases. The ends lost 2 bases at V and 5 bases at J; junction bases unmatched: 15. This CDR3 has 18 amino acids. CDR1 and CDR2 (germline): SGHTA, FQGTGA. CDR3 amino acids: CASSLYPRGGDSHNEQFF. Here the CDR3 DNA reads TGTGCCAGCAGCTTATATCCCCGGGGAGGGGATTCGCACAATGAGCAGTTCTTC.

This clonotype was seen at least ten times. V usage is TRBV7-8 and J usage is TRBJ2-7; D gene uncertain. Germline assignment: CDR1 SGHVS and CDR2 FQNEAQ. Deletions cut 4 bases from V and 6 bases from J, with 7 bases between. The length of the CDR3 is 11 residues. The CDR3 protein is CASSSGFEQYF. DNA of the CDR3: TGTGCCAGCAGCTCCGGGTTCGAGCAGTACTTC.

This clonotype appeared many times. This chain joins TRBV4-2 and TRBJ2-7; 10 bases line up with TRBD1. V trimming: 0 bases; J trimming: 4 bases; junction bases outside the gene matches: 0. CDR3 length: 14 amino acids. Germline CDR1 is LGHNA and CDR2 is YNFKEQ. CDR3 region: CASSQEGQGYEQYF. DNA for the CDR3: TGTGCCAGCAGCCAAGAGGGACAGGGGTACGAGCAGTACTTC.

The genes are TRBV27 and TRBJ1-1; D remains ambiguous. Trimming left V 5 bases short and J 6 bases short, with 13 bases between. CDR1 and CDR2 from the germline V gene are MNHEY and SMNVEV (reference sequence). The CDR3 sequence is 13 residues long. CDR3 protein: CASSPGIVAEAFF. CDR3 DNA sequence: TGTGCCAGCAGTCCCGGTATTGTCGCTGAAGCTTTCTTT.

The DNA of the CDR3 is TGTGCCAGCAGCCCACGAGCTAACACAGATACGCAGTATTTT. Its translation: CASSPRANTDTQYF. The chain recombines TRBV7-4 with TRBJ2-3, with no clear D. The CDR3 is 14 residues long. From germline, CDR1 is SGHVT and CDR2 SQSDAQ. Trimming took off 5 bases at V and 2 bases at J, with 11 bases between the two ends.

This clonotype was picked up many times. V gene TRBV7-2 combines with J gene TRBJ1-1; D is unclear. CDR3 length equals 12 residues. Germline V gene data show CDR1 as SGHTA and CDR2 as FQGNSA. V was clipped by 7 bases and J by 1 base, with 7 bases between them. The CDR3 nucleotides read TGTGCCAGCATCGGAGGGAACACTGAAGCTTTCTTT. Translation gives CASIGGNTEAFF.

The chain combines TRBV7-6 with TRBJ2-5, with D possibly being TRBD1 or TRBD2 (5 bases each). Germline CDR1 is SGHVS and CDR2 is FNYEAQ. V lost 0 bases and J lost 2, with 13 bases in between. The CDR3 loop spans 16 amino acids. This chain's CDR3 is CASSLALGTEQETQYF. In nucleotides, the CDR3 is TGTGCCAGCAGCTTAGCGCTTGGGACGGAACAAGAGACCCAGTACTTC.

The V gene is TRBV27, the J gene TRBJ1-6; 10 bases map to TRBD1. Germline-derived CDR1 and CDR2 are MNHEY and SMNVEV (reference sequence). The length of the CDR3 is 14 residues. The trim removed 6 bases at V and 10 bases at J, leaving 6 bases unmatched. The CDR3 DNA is TGTGCCAGCAGACTGACAGGGGGCGACTCACCCCTCCACTTT. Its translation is CASRLTGGDSPLHF.

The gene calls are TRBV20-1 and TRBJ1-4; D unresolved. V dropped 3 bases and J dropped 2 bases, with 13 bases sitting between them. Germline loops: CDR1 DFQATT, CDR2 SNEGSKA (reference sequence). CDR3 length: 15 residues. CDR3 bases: TGCAGTGCTAGGGGGATGCGGGCGACTAATGAAAAACTGTTTTTT. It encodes CSARGMRATNEKLFF.

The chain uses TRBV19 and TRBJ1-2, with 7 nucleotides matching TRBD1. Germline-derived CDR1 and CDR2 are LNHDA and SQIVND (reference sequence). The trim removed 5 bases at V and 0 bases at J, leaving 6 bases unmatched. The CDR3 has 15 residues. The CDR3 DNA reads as TGTGCCAGTAGTTGGTCTACAGGGGCTAACTATGGCTACACCTTC. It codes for CASSWSTGANYGYTF.

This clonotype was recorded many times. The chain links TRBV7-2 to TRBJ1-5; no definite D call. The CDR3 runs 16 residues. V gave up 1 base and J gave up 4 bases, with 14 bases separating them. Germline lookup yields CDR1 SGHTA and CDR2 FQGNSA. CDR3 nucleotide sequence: TGTGCCAGCAGCTTAGACGATCCGGGGATGAATCAGCCCCAGCATTTT. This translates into CASSLDDPGMNQPQHF.

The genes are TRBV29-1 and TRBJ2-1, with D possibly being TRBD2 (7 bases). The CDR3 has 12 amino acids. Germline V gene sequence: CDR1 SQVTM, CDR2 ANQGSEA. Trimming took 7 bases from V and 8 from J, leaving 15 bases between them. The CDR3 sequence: CSGYRGGDEQFF. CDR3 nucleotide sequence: TGCAGCGGTTATAGGGGGGGAGATGAGCAGTTCTTC.

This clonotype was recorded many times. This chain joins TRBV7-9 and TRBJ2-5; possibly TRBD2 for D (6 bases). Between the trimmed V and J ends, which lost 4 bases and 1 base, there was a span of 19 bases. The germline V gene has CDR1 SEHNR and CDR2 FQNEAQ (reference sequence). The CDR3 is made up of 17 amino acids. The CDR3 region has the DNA TGTGCCAGCAGCTCAGGCTCGGCGGGGACCTTCCAAGAGACCCAGTACTTC. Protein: CASSSGSAGTFQETQYF.

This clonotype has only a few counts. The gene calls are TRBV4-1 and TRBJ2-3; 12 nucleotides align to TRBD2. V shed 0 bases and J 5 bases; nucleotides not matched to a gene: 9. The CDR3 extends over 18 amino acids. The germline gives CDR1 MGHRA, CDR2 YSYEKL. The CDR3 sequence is CASSQDGLAGGPGDTQYF. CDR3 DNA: TGCGCCAGCAGCCAAGATGGGCTAGCGGGGGGGCCGGGAGATACGCAGTATTTT.

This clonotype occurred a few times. The chain's CDR3 is CASSQDHLHFYEQYF. CDR3 nucleotide sequence: TGTGCCAGCAGCCAGGATCATCTCCACTTCTACGAGCAGTACTTC. This chain uses TRBV7-9 with TRBJ2-7; D uncertain. The V end was cut by 5 bases, the J end by 3 bases, with 17 bases between. There are 15 residues in the CDR3. Germline-derived CDR1 and CDR2 are SEHNR and FQNEAQ (reference sequence).

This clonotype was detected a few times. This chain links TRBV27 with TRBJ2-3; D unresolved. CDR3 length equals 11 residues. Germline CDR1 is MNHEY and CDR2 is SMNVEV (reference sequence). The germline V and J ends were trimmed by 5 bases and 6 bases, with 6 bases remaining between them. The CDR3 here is CASSHLDTQYF. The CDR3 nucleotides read TGTGCCAGCAGTCACCTCGATACGCAGTATTTT.

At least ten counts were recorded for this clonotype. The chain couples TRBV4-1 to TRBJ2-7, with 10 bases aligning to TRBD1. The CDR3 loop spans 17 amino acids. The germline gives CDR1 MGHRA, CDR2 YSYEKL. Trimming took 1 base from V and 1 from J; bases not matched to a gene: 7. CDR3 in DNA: TGCGCCAGCAGCCAAGGCGGGACAGGGGTACAGTCCTACGAGCAGTACTTC. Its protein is CASSQGGTGVQSYEQYF.

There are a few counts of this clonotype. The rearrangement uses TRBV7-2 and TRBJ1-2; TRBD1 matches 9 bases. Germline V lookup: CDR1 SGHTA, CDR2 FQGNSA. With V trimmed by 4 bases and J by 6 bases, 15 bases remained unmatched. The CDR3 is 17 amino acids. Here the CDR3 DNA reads TGTGCCAGCAGCTCGGACCCGGGACAGGGATTAGGTGATGGCTACACCTTC. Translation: CASSSDPGQGLGDGYTF.